This T cell receptor beta chain is from a study of circulating CD8 cells and anti-PD-1 response in melanoma. Study at large: Every 2 weeks, patients got 3 mg/kg nivolumab intravenously.

From live CD3+CD8+TCRalphabeta+ cells, four PD-1 and/or TIGIT subsets were sorted. About this clonotype: A read error likely explains this, since a far larger clone differs by one base.

The QIAseq Immune Repertoire TCR panel built the libraries from approximately 15 ng of total RNA. TCRdb called the reads again in MiXCR, with one record for every CDR3 protein. The sample carries about 200 distinct CDR3 sequences, 10% to 15% recorded once. Trimming shortened V by 5 bases and J by 7 bases, and 24 bases separated the two germline ends. Germline V CDR1 and CDR2: SSHAT, FNYEAQ (reference sequence). The CDR3 consists of 16 residues. The receptor comes from a human donor with melanoma. The input for sequencing was CD8+ T cells from PBMCs, taken at baseline or after one month of anti-PD-1 therapy (not recorded which). The chain has TRBV7-7 and TRBJ2-7; no firm D call. Here the CDR3 DNA reads TGTGCCAGCAGCCCCATTGTTCCCCTGGCCTACAATGAGCAGTACTTC. Residues: CASSPIVPLAYNEQYF.